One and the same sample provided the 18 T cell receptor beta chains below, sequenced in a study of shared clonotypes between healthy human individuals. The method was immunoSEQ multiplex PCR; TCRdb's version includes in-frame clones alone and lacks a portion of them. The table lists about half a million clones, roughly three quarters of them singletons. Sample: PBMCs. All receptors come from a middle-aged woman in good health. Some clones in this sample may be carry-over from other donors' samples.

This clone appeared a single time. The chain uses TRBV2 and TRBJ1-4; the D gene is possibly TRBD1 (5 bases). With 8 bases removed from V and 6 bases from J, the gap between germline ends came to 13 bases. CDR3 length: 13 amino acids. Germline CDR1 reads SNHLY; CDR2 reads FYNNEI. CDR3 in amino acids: CASFLGVDEKLFF. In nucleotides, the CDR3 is TGTGCCAGCTTCCTAGGGGTTGATGAAAAACTGTTTTTT. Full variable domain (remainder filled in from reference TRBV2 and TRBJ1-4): EPEVTQTPSHQVTQMGQEVILRCVPISNHLYFYWYRQILGQKVEFLVSFYNNEISEKSEIFDDQFSVERPDGSNFTLKIRSTKLEDSAMYFCASFLGVDEKLFFGSGTQLSVL.

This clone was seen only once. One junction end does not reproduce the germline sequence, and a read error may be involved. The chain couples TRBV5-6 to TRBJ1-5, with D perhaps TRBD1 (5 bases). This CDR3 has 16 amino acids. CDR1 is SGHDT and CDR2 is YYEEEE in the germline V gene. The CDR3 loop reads CASSRWTWGSSQPQHF. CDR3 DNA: TGTGCCAGCAGCCGTTGGACATGGGGAAGCAGTCAGCCCCAGCATTTT.

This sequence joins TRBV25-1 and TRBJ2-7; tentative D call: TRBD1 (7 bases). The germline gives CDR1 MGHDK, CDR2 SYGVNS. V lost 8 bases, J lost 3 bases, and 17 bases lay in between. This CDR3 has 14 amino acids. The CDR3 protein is CASAGQSGGYEQYF. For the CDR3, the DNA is TGTGCCAGCGCGGGACAGTCCGGTGGCTACGAGCAGTACTTC.

The CDR3 loop is CAWSSGNTGELFF. CDR3 coding DNA: TGTGCCTGGAGTTCGGGGAACACCGGGGAGCTGTTTTTT. The chain has TRBV30 and TRBJ2-2; D call uncertain. The length of the CDR3 is 13 residues. The ends were cut back, 2 bases at V and 1 base at J, with 5 bases in the middle. CDR1 is GTSNPN, CDR2 SVGIG, per germline (reference sequence).

As DNA, the CDR3 is TGTGCCAGCAGAGCGGTTCTTTACAATGAGCAGTTCTTC. Translating gives CASRAVLYNEQFF. The chain recombines TRBV6-1 with TRBJ2-1; D may be TRBD2 (5 bases). Germline CDR1 reads MNHNS; CDR2 reads SASEGT. This CDR3 comprises 13 residues. V lost 6 bases, J lost 4 bases, and 10 bases lay in between.

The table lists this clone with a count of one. As DNA, the CDR3 is TGTGCCAGCAGCTCCCTTGGAGTTTATACGCAGTATTTT. It specifies CASSSLGVYTQYF. This chain links TRBV7-2 with TRBJ2-3; D call uncertain. V lost 4 bases and J 7 bases, leaving 12 bases between the germline ends. Per germline, CDR1 SGHTA and CDR2 FQGNSA. The CDR3 has 13 residues. The full variable domain, rest sourced from reference TRBV7-2 and TRBJ2-3, is GAGVSQSPSNKVTEKGKDVELRCDPISGHTALYWYRQSLGQGLEFLIYFQGNSAPDKSGLPSDRFSAERTGGSVSTLTIQRTQQEDSAVYLCASSSLGVYTQYFGPGTRLTVL.

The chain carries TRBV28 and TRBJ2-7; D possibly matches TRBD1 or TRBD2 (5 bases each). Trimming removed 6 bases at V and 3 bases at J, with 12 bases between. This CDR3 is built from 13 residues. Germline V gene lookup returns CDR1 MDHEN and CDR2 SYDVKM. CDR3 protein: CASRVGAYYEQYF. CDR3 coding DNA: TGTGCCAGCAGGGTCGGGGCTTACTACGAGCAGTACTTC.

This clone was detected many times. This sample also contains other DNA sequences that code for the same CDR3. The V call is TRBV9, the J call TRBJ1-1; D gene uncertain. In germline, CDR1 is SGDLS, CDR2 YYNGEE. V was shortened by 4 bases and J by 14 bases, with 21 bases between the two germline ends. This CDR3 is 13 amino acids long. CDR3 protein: CASSPREVPVLFF. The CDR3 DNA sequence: TGTGCCAGCAGCCCCCGGGAGGTCCCGGTTTTATTCTTT.

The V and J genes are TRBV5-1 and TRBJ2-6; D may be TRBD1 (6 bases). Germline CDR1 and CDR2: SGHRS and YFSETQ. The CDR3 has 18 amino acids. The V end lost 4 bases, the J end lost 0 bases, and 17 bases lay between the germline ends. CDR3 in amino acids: CASSPNAGVSSGANVLTF. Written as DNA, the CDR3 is TGCGCCAGCAGCCCGAACGCAGGGGTTTCCTCTGGGGCCAACGTCCTGACTTTC. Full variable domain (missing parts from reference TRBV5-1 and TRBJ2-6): KAGVTQTPRYLIKTRGQQVTLSCSPISGHRSVSWYQQTPGQGLQFLFEYFSETQRNKGNFPGRFSGRQFSNSRSEMNVSTLELGDSALYLCASSPNAGVSSGANVLTFGAGSRLTVL.

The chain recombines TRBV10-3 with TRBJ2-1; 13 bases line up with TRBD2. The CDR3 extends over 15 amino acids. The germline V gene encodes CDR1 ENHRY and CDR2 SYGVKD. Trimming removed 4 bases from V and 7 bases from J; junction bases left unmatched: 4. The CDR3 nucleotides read TGTGCCATCAGTGGTACTAGCGGGAGGGAGAATGAGCAGTTCTTC. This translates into CAISGTSGRENEQFF.

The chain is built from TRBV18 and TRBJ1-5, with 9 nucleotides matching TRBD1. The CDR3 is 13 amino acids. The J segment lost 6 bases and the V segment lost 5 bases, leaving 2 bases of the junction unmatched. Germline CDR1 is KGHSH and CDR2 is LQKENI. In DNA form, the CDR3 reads TGTGCCAGCTCAGGACAGGGGACTCAGCCCCAGCATTTT. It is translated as CASSGQGTQPQHF. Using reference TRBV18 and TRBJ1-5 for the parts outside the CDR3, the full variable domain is NAGVMQNPRHLVRRRGQEARLRCSPMKGHSHVYWYRQLPEEGLKFMVYLQKENIIDESGMPKERFSAEFPKEGPSILRIQQVVRGDSAAYFCASSGQGTQPQHFGDGTRLSIL.

Here the CDR3 DNA reads TGCGCCAGCAGCTTGTTCGGGGTACCCACAGATACGCAGTATTTT. This sequence encodes CASSLFGVPTDTQYF. This chain connects TRBV5-1 to TRBJ2-3, with TRBD2 as a possible D gene (5 bases). This CDR3 comprises 15 residues. With 1 base removed from V and 2 bases from J, the gap between germline ends came to 11 bases. Germline CDR1 SGHRS, CDR2 YFSETQ.

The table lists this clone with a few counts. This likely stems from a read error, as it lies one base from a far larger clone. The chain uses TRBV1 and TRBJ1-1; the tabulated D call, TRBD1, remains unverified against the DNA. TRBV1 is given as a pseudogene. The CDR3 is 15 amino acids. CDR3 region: CTSSQEDRENTEALF. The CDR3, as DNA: TGCACCAGCAGCCAAGAAGACAGGGAGAACACTGAAGCTCTCTTT.

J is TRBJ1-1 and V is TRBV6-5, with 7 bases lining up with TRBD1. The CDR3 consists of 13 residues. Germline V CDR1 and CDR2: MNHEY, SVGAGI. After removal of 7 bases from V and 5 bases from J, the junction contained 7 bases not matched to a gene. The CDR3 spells CASKGAVYTEAFF. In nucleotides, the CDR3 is TGTGCCAGCAAGGGGGCCGTATATACTGAAGCTTTCTTT.

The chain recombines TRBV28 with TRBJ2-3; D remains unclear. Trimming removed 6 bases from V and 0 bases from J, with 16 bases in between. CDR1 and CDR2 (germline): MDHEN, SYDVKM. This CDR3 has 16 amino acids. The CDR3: CASSYLTRRSTDTQYF. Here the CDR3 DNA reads TGTGCCAGCAGCTACCTCACCAGGCGGAGCACAGATACGCAGTATTTT.

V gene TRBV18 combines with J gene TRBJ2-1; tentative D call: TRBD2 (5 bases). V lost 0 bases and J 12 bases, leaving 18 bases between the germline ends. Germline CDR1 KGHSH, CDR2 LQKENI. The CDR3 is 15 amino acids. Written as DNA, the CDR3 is TGTGCCAGCTCACCACCGGAGCTCGGGGTGCTTGGGCAGTTCTTC. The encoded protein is CASSPPELGVLGQFF. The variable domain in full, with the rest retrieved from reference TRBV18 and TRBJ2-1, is NAGVMQNPRHLVRRRGQEARLRCSPMKGHSHVYWYRQLPEEGLKFMVYLQKENIIDESGMPKERFSAEFPKEGPSILRIQQVVRGDSAAYFCASSPPELGVLGQFFGPGTRLTVL.

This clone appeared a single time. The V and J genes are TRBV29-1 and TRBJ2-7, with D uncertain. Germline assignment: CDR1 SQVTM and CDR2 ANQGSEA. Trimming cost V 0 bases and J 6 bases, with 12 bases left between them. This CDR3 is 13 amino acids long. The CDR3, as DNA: TGCAGCGTTGAAGAGTGGCGTGGGCGCGAGCAGTACTTC. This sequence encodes CSVEEWRGREQYF.

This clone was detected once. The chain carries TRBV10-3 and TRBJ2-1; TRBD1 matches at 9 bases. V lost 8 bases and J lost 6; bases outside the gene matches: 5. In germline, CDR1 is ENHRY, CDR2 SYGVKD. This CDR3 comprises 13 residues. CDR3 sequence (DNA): TGTGCCATCCGGGACAGGGTTTCCAATGAGCAGTTCTTC. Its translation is CAIRDRVSNEQFF.